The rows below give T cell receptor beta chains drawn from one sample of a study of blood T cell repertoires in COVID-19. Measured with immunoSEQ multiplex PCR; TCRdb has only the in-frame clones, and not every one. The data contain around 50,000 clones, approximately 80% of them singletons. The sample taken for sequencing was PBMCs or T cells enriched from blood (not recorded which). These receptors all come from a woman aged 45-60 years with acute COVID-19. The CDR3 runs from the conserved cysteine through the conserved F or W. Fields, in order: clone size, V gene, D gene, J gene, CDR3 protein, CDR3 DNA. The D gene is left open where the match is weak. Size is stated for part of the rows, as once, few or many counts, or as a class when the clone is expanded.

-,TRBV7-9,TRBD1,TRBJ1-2,CASRWTGDNYGYTF,TGTGCCAGCAGGTGGACAGGGGATAACTATGGCTACACCTTC
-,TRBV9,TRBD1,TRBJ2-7,CASSVAPGTGWDEQYF,TGTGCCAGCAGCGTAGCCCCCGGGACAGGGTGGGACGAGCAGTACTTC
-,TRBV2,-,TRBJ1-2,CASSEIPGKGLRFYTF,TGTGCCAGCAGTGAAATACCAGGAAAAGGTCTACGATTCTACACCTTC
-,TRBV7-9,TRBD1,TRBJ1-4,CASYGTGNEKLFF,TGTGCCAGCTACGGGACAGGGAATGAAAAACTGTTTTTT
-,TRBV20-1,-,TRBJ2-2,CSASAAGADTGELFF,TGCAGTGCTAGTGCCGCTGGGGCGGACACCGGGGAGCTGTTTTTT
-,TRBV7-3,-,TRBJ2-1,CASSFIPDREGYNEQFF,TGTGCCAGCAGCTTCATCCCGGACAGGGAGGGCTACAATGAGCAGTTCTTC
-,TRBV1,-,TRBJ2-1,CTSSQDLPSGDNEQFF,TGCACCAGCAGCCAAGATCTGCCTAGCGGGGACAATGAGCAGTTCTTC
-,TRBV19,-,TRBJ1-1,CASRILGVKTEAFF,TGTGCCAGTAGGATTCTGGGCGTTAAGACTGAAGCTTTCTTT
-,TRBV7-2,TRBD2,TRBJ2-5,CASSPSTTSGQETQYF,TGTGCCAGCAGCCCATCCACGACTAGCGGCCAAGAGACCCAGTACTTC
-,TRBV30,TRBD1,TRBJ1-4,CAWIPLGQGQTNEKLFF,TGTGCCTGGATCCCCTTAGGACAGGGGCAAACTAATGAAAAACTGTTTTTT
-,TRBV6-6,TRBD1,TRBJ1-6,CASRPGQYNSPLHF,TGTGCCAGCAGACCGGGACAGTATAATTCACCCCTCCACTTT
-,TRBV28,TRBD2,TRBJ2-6,CASSRIAGGPPGANVLTF,TGTGCCAGCTCCCGAATAGCGGGGGGGCCTCCTGGGGCCAACGTCCTGACTTTC
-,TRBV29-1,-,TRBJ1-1,CSVVSDRPEAFF,TGCAGCGTTGTATCCGACAGACCCGAAGCTTTCTTT
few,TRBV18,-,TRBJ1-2,CASSPLDGANYGYTF,TGTGCCAGCTCACCATTAGACGGAGCTAACTATGGCTACACCTTC
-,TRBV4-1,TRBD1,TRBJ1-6,CASSSTGVLNSPLHF,TGCGCCAGCAGCTCGACAGGGGTCCTAAATTCACCCCTCCACTTT
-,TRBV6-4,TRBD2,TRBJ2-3,CASSDSSGGKDTQYF,TGTGCCAGCAGTGACTCTAGCGGGGGGAAAGATACGCAGTATTTT
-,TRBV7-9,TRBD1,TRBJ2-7,CASSGDRSSVQQYF,TGTGCCAGCAGCGGGGACAGGAGCTCGGTTCAGCAGTACTTC
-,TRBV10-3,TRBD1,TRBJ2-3,CAISTRDRGTDTQYF,TGTGCCATCAGTACTAGGGACAGGGGAACAGATACGCAGTATTTT
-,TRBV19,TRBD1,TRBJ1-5,CASSQGQGFSQPQHF,TGTGCCAGTAGTCAGGGACAGGGGTTTAGTCAGCCCCAGCATTTT
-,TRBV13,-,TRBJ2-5,CASSLGEGEGAETQYF,TGTGCCAGCAGCTTAGGCGAGGGGGAAGGAGCAGAGACCCAGTACTTC
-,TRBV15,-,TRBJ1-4,CATSTRDWSEKLFF,TGTGCCACCAGCACCCGGGACTGGAGTGAAAAACTGTTTTTT
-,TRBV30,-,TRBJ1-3,CAWSGGSGAGNTIYF,TGTGCCTGGAGTGGGGGCTCCGGTGCCGGAAACACCATATATTTT
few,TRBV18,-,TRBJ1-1,CASRGGVTTEAFF,TGTGCCAGCCGAGGGGGGGTGACCACTGAAGCTTTCTTT
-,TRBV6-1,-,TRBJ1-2,CASSGPGEGQYIARNYGYTF,TGTGCCAGCAGTGGGCCTGGAGAGGGTCAGTATATAGCCCGTAACTATGGCTACACCTTC
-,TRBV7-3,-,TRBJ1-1,CASSLGQNTEAFF,TGTGCCAGCAGCCTTGGACAGAACACTGAAGCTTTCTTT
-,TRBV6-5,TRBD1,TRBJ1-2,CASSLQGSGGYTF,TGTGCCAGCAGTTTACAGGGGAGCGGTGGCTACACCTTC
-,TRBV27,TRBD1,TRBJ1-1,CASSPRDRDTEAFF,TGTGCCAGCAGTCCTAGGGACAGGGACACTGAAGCTTTCTTT
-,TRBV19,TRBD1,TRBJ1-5,CASSIGGTDWNQPQHF,TGTGCCAGTAGTATAGGCGGGACAGATTGGAATCAGCCCCAGCATTTT
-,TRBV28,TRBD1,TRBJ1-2,CASRDFRDRGPGGYTF,TGTGCCAGCAGAGATTTCCGGGACAGGGGCCCTGGGGGCTACACCTTC
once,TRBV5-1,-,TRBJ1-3,CASSLAGSRSGNTIYF,TGCGCCAGCAGCTTGGCCGGGAGTAGGTCTGGAAACACCATATATTTT
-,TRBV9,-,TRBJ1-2,CASAGYGGHGYTF,TGTGCCAGCGCGGGGTATGGGGGACATGGCTACACCTTC